This passage covers 25 T cell receptor beta chains from one sample sequenced in a study of radiotherapy plus CTLA-4 blockade in lung cancer. TCRdb's table, derived via immunoSEQ multiplex PCR, lists solely in-frame clones and lacks some. The sample contains roughly 69,000 clones, 70% to 80% of which appear only once. The material sequenced was peripheral blood, taken from a patient treated with radiotherapy plus ipilimumab. Receptors originate from a human donor with non-small cell lung cancer whose response to radiotherapy plus ipilimumab could not be evaluated. Some clones in this sample may be carry-over from other donors' samples.

The V call is TRBV30, the J call TRBJ2-3; TRBD2 might be the D (6 bases). V lost 2 bases to trimming and J lost 6 bases, with 18 bases between them. The CDR3 is 15 amino acids. CDR1 is GTSNPN and CDR2 is SVGIG in the germline V gene (reference sequence). DNA for the CDR3: TGTGCCTGGAGTTTAACTAGCCCTTCATGGGATACGCAGTATTTT. Encoded protein: CAWSLTSPSWDTQYF.

The chain carries TRBV6-6 and TRBJ1-2, with D possibly TRBD1 on 5 matching bases. The V gene lost 2 bases and the J gene lost 7 bases, with 8 bases spanning the gap. The CDR3 runs to 12 residues. Germline CDR1 MNHNY, CDR2 SVGAGI (reference sequence). This CDR3 reads CASSYRGSGYTF. CDR3 nucleotides: TGTGCCAGCAGTTACAGGGGTAGTGGCTACACCTTC.

The rearrangement joins TRBV18 to TRBJ2-7; 9 bases match TRBD1. Germline V gene lookup returns CDR1 KGHSH and CDR2 LQKENI. V was clipped by 0 bases and J by 3 bases; unmatched bases: 6. The CDR3 extends over 16 amino acids. The CDR3 region has the DNA TGTGCCAGCTCACCACCGTCCGGGACAGGGTTCTACGAGCAGTACTTC. This sequence encodes CASSPPSGTGFYEQYF.

The V call is TRBV2, the J call TRBJ1-6; TRBD1 might be the D (6 bases). Trimming removed 5 bases at V and 10 bases at J, with 18 bases between. Germline CDR1 SNHLY, CDR2 FYNNEI. CDR3 length: 15 residues. The CDR3 region has the DNA TGTGCCAGCAGTCGTGGACAGCCAGCGGCATCACCCCTCCACTTT. Translating it yields CASSRGQPAASPLHF. The whole variable domain, remainder taken from reference TRBV2 and TRBJ1-6, is EPEVTQTPSHQVTQMGQEVILRCVPISNHLYFYWYRQILGQKVEFLVSFYNNEISEKSEIFDDQFSVERPDGSNFTLKIRSTKLEDSAMYFCASSRGQPAASPLHFGNGTRLTVT.

The chain joins TRBV19 to TRBJ1-5; weak D call: TRBD1 (6 bases). Germline-derived CDR1 and CDR2 are LNHDA and SQIVND (reference sequence). Deletions cut 10 bases from V and 0 bases from J, with 22 bases between. The CDR3 contains 17 residues. The CDR3 here is CATKTGTPIYSNQPQHF. The CDR3, as DNA: TGTGCCACCAAGACCGGGACACCGATTTATAGCAATCAGCCCCAGCATTTT.

V gene TRBV2 combines with J gene TRBJ2-7, with 9 bases aligning to TRBD1. Per the germline V gene, CDR1 is SNHLY and CDR2 is FYNNEI. Trimming at V came to 5 bases and at J to 6 bases, leaving 8 bases not matched to a gene. This CDR3 is 14 amino acids long. The DNA of the CDR3 is TGTGCCAGCAGTCGAGAACAGGGGGCTTTCGAGCAGTACTTC. Translated, it gives CASSREQGAFEQYF.

The V call is TRBV5-1, the J call TRBJ1-6, with a possible D match to TRBD1 (5 bases). Per the germline V gene, CDR1 is SGHRS and CDR2 is YFSETQ. Between the trimmed V and J ends, which lost 3 bases and 7 bases, there was a span of 11 bases. The CDR3 contains 14 residues. The CDR3 loop reads CASSSLDSNSPLHF. Here the CDR3 DNA reads TGCGCCAGCAGCTCCCTCGACAGCAATTCACCCCTCCACTTT.

The chain employs TRBV11-3 and TRBJ1-5; unclear D gene. V gave up 1 base and J gave up 1 base, with 8 bases separating them. CDR1 SGHNT and CDR2 YENEEA come from the germline V gene. CDR3 length: 15 residues. CDR3 in amino acids: CASSLVLQSNQPQHF. The CDR3 DNA follows: TGTGCCAGCAGCTTAGTATTACAGAGCAATCAGCCCCAGCATTTT.

The rearrangement uses TRBV29-1 and TRBJ1-2, with no clear D. Germline assignment: CDR1 SQVTM and CDR2 ANQGSEA. Trimming pared 3 bases from V and 4 bases from J, leaving 12 bases between. There are 13 residues in the CDR3. The CDR3 nucleotides read TGCAGCGTTGATCGGGAGAGTGGCTATGGCTACACCTTC. Translation gives CSVDRESGYGYTF.

This chain joins TRBV10-3 and TRBJ2-1; possible D gene TRBD1, 5 bases. CDR1 is ENHRY, CDR2 SYGVKD, per germline. The V end was cut by 8 bases, the J end by 6 bases, with 14 bases between. The CDR3 runs 13 residues. The CDR3 here is CAIRQGSVNEQFF. The CDR3 DNA reads TGTGCCATCCGGCAGGGATCCGTCAATGAGCAGTTCTTC.

This clone was counted at least ten times. The V and J genes are TRBV7-9 and TRBJ2-3, with 8 bases fitting TRBD1. The V gene's germline CDR1 is SEHNR and CDR2 FQNEAQ (reference sequence). The CDR3 has 16 residues. V shed 2 bases and J 2 bases; nucleotides not matched to a gene: 6. For the CDR3, the DNA is TGTGCCAGCAGCTTATGGGGACAGGAGACCACAGATACGCAGTATTTT. This gives the protein CASSLWGQETTDTQYF.

This rearrangement joins TRBV7-9 to TRBJ1-2; D remains ambiguous. V dropped 4 bases and J dropped 8 bases, with 20 bases sitting between them. This CDR3 region has 15 residues. CDR1 and CDR2 from the germline V gene are SEHNR and FQNEAQ (reference sequence). As DNA, the CDR3 is TGTGCCAGCAGCTCCTCAGACACGGGAGGGATGGGCTACACCTTC. As protein: CASSSSDTGGMGYTF.

The chain is built from TRBV5-1 and TRBJ1-4; 10 positions agree with TRBD1. V lost 5 bases, J lost 9 bases, and 16 bases stayed unmatched. This CDR3 is 17 amino acids long. Germline CDR1 and CDR2: SGHRS and YFSETQ. The CDR3 reads CASSSTLQRDRGKKLFF. In DNA, the CDR3 is TGCGCCAGCAGTTCTACCCTCCAGAGGGACAGGGGAAAAAAACTGTTTTTT. The variable domain in full, completed from reference TRBV5-1 and TRBJ1-4, reads KAGVTQTPRYLIKTRGQQVTLSCSPISGHRSVSWYQQTPGQGLQFLFEYFSETQRNKGNFPGRFSGRQFSNSRSEMNVSTLELGDSALYLCASSSTLQRDRGKKLFFGSGTQLSVL.

The CDR3 region has the DNA TGTGCCAGCAGAAGGCTCCCGGCAGGGCAGGGTGAAGCTTTCTTT. Translated: CASRRLPAGQGEAFF. This chain connects TRBV6-5 to TRBJ1-1; perhaps TRBD1 as D (5 bases). Germline assignment: CDR1 MNHEY and CDR2 SVGAGI. This CDR3 is built from 15 residues. Trimming took 6 bases from V and 7 from J, leaving 21 bases between them.

The sample holds one count of this clone. This sequence joins TRBV5-1 and TRBJ1-1, with no clear D. The ends were cut back, 0 bases at V and 4 bases at J, with 10 bases in the middle. CDR3 length: 14 residues. Germline assignment: CDR1 SGHRS and CDR2 YFSETQ. CDR3 nucleotides: TGCGCCAGCAGCTTGGACTTGCGGGCCACTGAAGCTTTCTTT. Protein: CASSLDLRATEAFF.

The V gene is TRBV6-5, the J gene TRBJ2-7; 9 nucleotides agree with TRBD2. This CDR3 has 14 residues. V shed 2 bases, J shed 3 bases, and the junction held 2 bases outside the gene matches. Germline CDR1 MNHEY, CDR2 SVGAGI. The CDR3 DNA follows: TGTGCCAGCAGTTACGGCGGGGGGGACTACGAGCAGTACTTC. The encoded protein is CASSYGGGDYEQYF.

Note on this clone: The junction departs from germline at one end; a sequencing error may be responsible. This sequence joins TRBV27 and TRBJ1-1; D is undetermined. Germline-derived CDR1 and CDR2 are MNHEY and SMNVEV (reference sequence). This CDR3 is built from 12 residues. The DNA of the CDR3 is TGTGCCAGCAGTTTTCCGAGGGCCAGCTTGGTCTTT. Translating it yields CASSFPRASLVF.

The gene calls are TRBV30 and TRBJ1-1, with 8 bases that match TRBD1. Germline V CDR1 and CDR2: GTSNPN, SVGIG (reference sequence). The CDR3 contains 15 residues. V was pared by 2 bases and J by 1 base, with 6 bases of the junction left unmatched. In DNA form, the CDR3 reads TGTGCCTGGAGTCGCCCAGGGGGCTGGAACACTGAAGCTTTCTTT. It translates to CAWSRPGGWNTEAFF.

This rearrangement joins TRBV6-6 to TRBJ2-1; 12 nucleotides agree with TRBD1. The trim removed 6 bases at V and 4 bases at J, leaving 7 bases unmatched. Germline CDR1 reads MNHNY; CDR2 reads SVGAGI (reference sequence). The CDR3 consists of 16 residues. CDR3 in DNA: TGTGCCAGCAGCCGACGGGACAGGGGGCCTTACAATGAGCAGTTCTTC. It yields the protein CASSRRDRGPYNEQFF.

This rearrangement joins TRBV5-6 to TRBJ1-3; D remains unclear. The germline V gene has CDR1 SGHDT and CDR2 YYEEEE. The CDR3 length is 17 residues. V lost 2 bases, J lost 2 bases, and 17 bases lay in between. This chain's CDR3 is CASSFFDTVPPGNTIYF. Here the CDR3 DNA reads TGTGCCAGCAGCTTTTTTGACACGGTTCCCCCTGGAAACACCATATATTTT.

The V call is TRBV9, the J call TRBJ2-5, with TRBD2 matching 11 bases. V shed 3 bases, J shed 7 bases, and the junction held 8 bases outside the gene matches. This CDR3 has 15 amino acids. Germline loops: CDR1 SGDLS, CDR2 YYNGEE. The CDR3 loop reads CASSAVGTSGTTQYF. Here the CDR3 DNA reads TGTGCCAGCAGCGCCGTCGGGACTAGCGGCACGACCCAGTACTTC.

The CDR3 is CASSPQGGLSYNEQFF. CDR3 DNA sequence: TGTGCCAGCAGCCCGCAAGGGGGTCTATCCTACAATGAGCAGTTCTTC. The chain uses TRBV7-2 and TRBJ2-1, with D perhaps matching TRBD1 (6 bases). Trimming took off 5 bases at V and 1 base at J, with 15 bases between the two ends. The CDR3 is 16 residues long. CDR1 SGHTA and CDR2 FQGNSA come from the germline V gene.

This clone was observed a single time. The rearrangement links TRBV28 to TRBJ2-4; 11 bases line up with TRBD1. The CDR3 covers 18 residues. CDR1 is MDHEN and CDR2 is SYDVKM in the germline V gene. V dropped 2 bases and J dropped 9; count of bases not matched to a gene: 15. The CDR3 DNA reads TGTGCCAGCAGTTTAGCTTCCCGGGACAGGGGGGAAATATTCATTCAGTACTTC. It specifies CASSLASRDRGEIFIQYF.

This clone was seen only once. V is TRBV7-2 and J is TRBJ2-5, with TRBD2 matching 9 bases. Germline V gene data show CDR1 as SGHTA and CDR2 as FQGNSA. The CDR3 runs 15 residues. Trimming cost V 3 bases and J 5 bases; bases outside gene matches: 7. The DNA for the CDR3 is TGTGCCAGCAGCTTCCAGCGGGGGGAAGGGGAGACCCAGTACTTC. It codes for CASSFQRGEGETQYF.

Points on this clone: A read error is likely, as this CDR3 ends without the conserved phenylalanine or tryptophan. The DNA is omitted, as the CDR3 cannot be located on it reliably, and the CDR3 follows TCRdb's listing. J is TRBJ1-4 and V is TRBV28. Germline CDR1 is MDHEN and CDR2 is SYDVKM. The CDR3 spans 9 residues, counting both ends. CDR3 amino acids: CASSWCGVV.